The present T cell receptor beta chain was sequenced within a study of T cell changes during pregnancy in multiple sclerosis. The table came from immunoSEQ multiplex PCR; TCRdb's copy has only in-frame clones and leaves some out. The data contain about 80,000 clones, under 95% of them singletons. V was shortened by 5 bases and J by 4 bases, with 15 bases between the two germline ends. The CDR3 extends over 15 amino acids. Per germline, CDR1 MRHNA and CDR2 SNTAGT. The receptor's source is a female donor with multiple sclerosis, enrolled in a pregnancy study. Sequencing was performed on peripheral blood, taken before pregnancy. J is TRBJ2-1 and V is TRBV6-4; D might be TRBD2 (6 bases). The CDR3 loop reads CASSTGTGEYNEQFF. The CDR3 DNA reads as TGTGCCAGCAGTACCGGGACGGGAGAATACAATGAGCAGTTCTTC.